The subject of this entry is one TCR beta chain. In the source study's methods: Reference gene primer amplification gave estimated nucleated cell counts. TCRdb keeps only in-frame clones here, not all; method: immunoSEQ multiplex PCR. That table is the source of V, J and clone size, and D and trimming were worked out from the DNA. The table lists about 120,000 clones, about 90% of them singletons. This entry belongs to a study of blood T cell repertoires in COVID-19. Study-wide background: T cells, B-cell-depleted T cells, or PBMCs provided the cDNA or gDNA that served as material.

V was trimmed by 1 base and J by 4 bases, leaving 4 bases between them. Looked up from germline, CDR1 is KGHDR and CDR2 is SFDVKD. This CDR3 has 13 amino acids. This TCR derives from a woman aged 70-85 years with acute or convalescent COVID-19. The chain carries TRBV24-1 and TRBJ1-3, with D unresolved. Specimen: peripheral blood. The CDR3 sequence: CATSDFGGNTIYF. The CDR3 DNA reads TGTGCCACCAGTGATTTCGGGGGAAACACCATATATTTT.